This T cell receptor beta chain appears in the sequencing data of a study of blood T cells in healthy people across ages. Findings and caveats of the study: Higher diversity and more naive CD4+ cells were features of long-lived donors, compared to aged donors. The percentage of naive T cells correlated strongly with TCR beta diversity.

Trimming took off 0 bases at V and 1 base at J, with 14 bases between the two ends. The CDR3 runs 16 residues. Germline CDR1 GTSNPN, CDR2 SVGIG (reference sequence). Comments on this clonotype: Its antigen is still unknown.

Per sample, at least 5 micrograms of total RNA were extracted. Combining a sample-barcoded 5' primer with a J-beta primer mix, a second PCR ran for about 6 to 12 cycles. TCRdb fed the 5' RACE reads into MiXCR, producing one record per CDR3 protein. The sample lists approximately 1,100,000 distinct CDR3 sequences; roughly 45% were seen once. The chain is built from TRBV30 and TRBJ2-3; weak D call: TRBD2 (6 bases). This clonotype originated in a woman in her sixties or seventies in good health. Sequenced material: blood. CDR3 residues: CAWSVRPASGTDTQYF. The CDR3 region has the DNA TGTGCCTGGAGTGTACGCCCAGCTAGCGGCACAGATACGCAGTATTTT.